This T cell receptor (beta chain) was documented in a study of cytomegalovirus exposure and HLA in healthy donors. Overall study: As released early, the data held 65 million to 90 million unique TCRs from HLA-typed donors.

The PCR ran on 60 Vbeta and 13 Jbeta primers. Method: immunoSEQ multiplex PCR; TCRdb's copy keeps in-frame clones and lacks some. Its listing shows 30,000 to 40,000 clones. The receptor was derived from a human donor in good health. The sequenced sample was PBMCs.

CDR3 protein: CASSEAGQEYNEQFF. DNA for the CDR3: TGTGCCAGCAGTGAAGCGGGACAGGAGTACAATGAGCAGTTCTTC. The V and J genes are TRBV6-1 and TRBJ2-1, with 8 bases fitting TRBD1. The junction had 2 bases not matched to a gene; V was cut back by 0 bases and J by 4 bases. CDR3 size: 15 residues. CDR1 and CDR2 from the germline V gene are MNHNS and SASEGT.